The 21 T cell receptor beta chains in this list originate from one sample, sequenced in a study of blood T cell repertoires in COVID-19. Using immunoSEQ multiplex PCR, the repertoire was profiled, and TCRdb retains in-frame clones only, with some absent. The table lists around 270,000 clones, 88% of them singletons. Input material: peripheral blood. The origin of the receptors is a man aged 55 to 70 who had recovered from COVID-19.

As to this clone: At one of its ends the junction is not consistent with the germline gene, which may arise from a read error. The chain combines TRBV2 with TRBJ2-3, with 10 positions matching TRBD1. The germline V gene encodes CDR1 SNHLY and CDR2 FYNNEI. The CDR3 has 15 amino acids. CDR3 amino acids: CASREGDRGLSTQYF. CDR3 coding DNA: TGTGCCAGCAGGGAAGGGGACAGGGGTCTAAGTACGCAGTATTTT.

J is TRBJ1-2 and V is TRBV24-1; 9 bases are shared with TRBD1. The CDR3 consists of 14 residues. Germline CDR1 is KGHDR and CDR2 is SFDVKD. Trimming took 5 bases from V and 8 from J; bases not matched to a gene: 8. CDR3 amino acids: CATSARDRVGGYTF. The CDR3 DNA is TGTGCCACCAGTGCACGGGACAGGGTCGGAGGCTACACCTTC.

The CDR3 bases are TGTGCCAGCAGTGACCAGGGTACGGGTTGGAACGAGCAGTACTTC. It yields the protein CASSDQGTGWNEQYF. The rearrangement links TRBV27 to TRBJ2-7; D might be TRBD1 (5 bases). Per germline, CDR1 MNHEY and CDR2 SMNVEV (reference sequence). The CDR3 consists of 15 residues. V lost 5 bases and J lost 5, with 19 bases in between.

This clone was seen more than once but under ten times. The chain joins TRBV12-3 or TRBV12-4 to TRBJ1-6; 7 positions agree with TRBD1. V was pared by 4 bases and J by 10 bases, with 4 bases of the junction left unmatched. The CDR3 spans 13 residues. The CDR3 DNA reads as TGTGCCAGCAGTTCTGACAGGGACTCACCCCTCCACTTT. It codes for CASSSDRDSPLHF.

The chain combines TRBV5-1 with TRBJ2-1, with D possibly being TRBD1 (5 bases). The V and J ends lost 3 bases and 5 bases respectively, with 12 bases between them. Germline lookup yields CDR1 SGHRS and CDR2 YFSETQ. CDR3 length: 14 residues. CDR3 DNA sequence: TGCGCCAGCAGCTCCGACAGTTTAAACAATGAGCAGTTCTTC. This codes for CASSSDSLNNEQFF.

This rearrangement joins TRBV7-2 to TRBJ2-3; 13 bases agree with TRBD2. From germline, CDR1 is SGHTA and CDR2 FQGNSA. J lost 6 bases, V lost 1 base, and 7 bases had no gene match. This CDR3 spans 17 amino acids. CDR3 in DNA: TGTGCCAGCAGCTTAGGCCGACTAGCGGGGGGCCACGATACGCAGTATTTT. Its protein is CASSLGRLAGGHDTQYF.

This clone was recorded only once. V gene TRBV27 combines with J gene TRBJ2-7; tentative D call: TRBD1 (5 bases). V lost 7 bases and J 2 bases, leaving 18 bases between the germline ends. The CDR3 is 15 residues long. Looked up from germline, CDR1 is MNHEY and CDR2 is SMNVEV (reference sequence). CDR3 bases: TGTGCCAGCACCCCGAGGCAGGGTATAACCTACGAGCAGTACTTC. Its translation: CASTPRQGITYEQYF.

The rearrangement links TRBV5-5 to TRBJ1-2; D is unclear. This CDR3 has 12 residues. The V end was cut by 4 bases, the J end by 6 bases, with 10 bases between. From germline, CDR1 is SGHKS and CDR2 YYEKEE (reference sequence). CDR3 region: CASSPFSDGYTF. In DNA form, the CDR3 reads TGTGCCAGCAGCCCCTTCAGTGATGGCTACACCTTC. Variable domain in full (rest from reference TRBV5-5 and TRBJ1-2): DAGVTQSPTHLIKTRGQQVTLRCSPISGHKSVSWYQQVLGQGPQFIFQYYEKEERGRGNFPDRFSARQFPNYSSELNVNALLLGDSALYLCASSPFSDGYTFGSGTRLTVV.

The chain combines TRBV7-8 with TRBJ2-7, with 11 bases aligning to TRBD2. The CDR3 totals 16 residues. Trimming removed 5 bases from V and 0 bases from J; junction bases left unmatched: 6. Germline V gene lookup returns CDR1 SGHVS and CDR2 FQNEAQ. The CDR3 DNA follows: TGTGCCAGCAGCCACGCTAGCGGGGGGCCCTCCTACGAGCAGTACTTC. This encodes CASSHASGGPSYEQYF.

The chain uses TRBV27 and TRBJ2-1; a possible D gene is TRBD2 (6 bases). V was pared by 10 bases and J by 2 bases, with 18 bases between. Germline CDR1 reads MNHEY; CDR2 reads SMNVEV (reference sequence). The CDR3 consists of 15 residues. CDR3 coding DNA: TGTGCCATACGGGAGCGAGCGGCTCCCTACAATGAGCAGTTCTTC. Amino acid sequence: CAIRERAAPYNEQFF.

The chain carries TRBV28 and TRBJ2-3; possible D gene TRBD2, 7 bases. Germline CDR1 is MDHEN and CDR2 is SYDVKM. The CDR3 is made up of 15 amino acids. V shed 8 bases and J shed 3 bases, with 18 bases lying between them. The CDR3 DNA is TGTGCCAGCCTTGACGCGGGGGCGGGGACAGATACGCAGTATTTT. Encoded protein: CASLDAGAGTDTQYF.

This clone was detected only a few times. The V gene is TRBV14, the J gene TRBJ2-3; TRBD2 agrees at 8 bases. This CDR3 has 13 residues. The V segment lost 4 bases and the J segment 9 bases; nucleotides outside the gene matches: 6. Germline CDR1 and CDR2: SGHDN and FVKESK. CDR3: CASSLQTSATQYF. The CDR3 bases are TGTGCCAGCAGCCTCCAGACTAGCGCCACGCAGTATTTT.

The rearrangement links TRBV7-6 to TRBJ1-6, with D possibly TRBD1 on 6 matching bases. This CDR3 comprises 16 residues. Germline V CDR1 and CDR2: SGHVS, FNYEAQ. V gave up 1 base and J gave up 6 bases, with 13 bases separating them. The CDR3 region is CASSLGPGQANSPLHF. CDR3 bases: TGTGCCAGCAGCTTAGGGCCGGGACAAGCTAATTCACCCCTCCACTTT.

V gene TRBV7-3 combines with J gene TRBJ1-2, with 8 bases lining up with TRBD1. Germline V gene sequence: CDR1 SGHTA, CDR2 FQGTGA. The CDR3 is made up of 15 amino acids. The V segment lost 5 bases and the J segment 4 bases; nucleotides outside the gene matches: 9. The CDR3 coding sequence is TGTGCCAGCAGCGCTAACAGGGGGGTGGCCTATGGCTACACCTTC. Translated, it gives CASSANRGVAYGYTF.

The genes are TRBV6-5 and TRBJ1-4, with 8 positions matching TRBD1. The CDR3 is 14 residues long. In germline, CDR1 is MNHEY, CDR2 SVGAGI. V lost 0 bases, J lost 10 bases, and 4 bases stayed unmatched. CDR3 in amino acids: CASSYSAGGGKLFF. The CDR3 DNA is TGTGCCAGCAGTTACTCGGCAGGGGGCGGAAAACTGTTTTTT.

The V and J genes are TRBV5-8 and TRBJ1-5; D gene unclear. This CDR3 is built from 11 residues. With 4 bases removed from V and 6 bases from J, the gap between germline ends came to 5 bases. The germline gives CDR1 SGHTS, CDR2 YDEGEE. In nucleotides, the CDR3 is TGTGCCAGCAGCCTTAGTCAGCCCCAGCATTTT. Protein sequence: CASSLSQPQHF.

This chain uses TRBV5-1 with TRBJ2-3; 9 positions agree with TRBD2. From germline, CDR1 is SGHRS and CDR2 YFSETQ. The V and J ends lost 4 bases and 4 bases, in that order; junction bases with no gene match: 16. This CDR3 is built from 18 residues. CDR3 region: CASSPNHPGTSHPDTQYF. The CDR3 nucleotides are TGCGCCAGCAGCCCGAATCACCCCGGGACTAGCCACCCAGATACGCAGTATTTT.

The chain joins TRBV4-2 to TRBJ1-5, with a weak D call TRBD1 (6 bases). CDR3 length: 13 amino acids. Per the germline V gene, CDR1 is LGHNA and CDR2 is YNFKEQ. Trimming removed 3 bases from V and 9 bases from J, with 12 bases in between. The CDR3 region is CASSQAQGRPQHF. CDR3 bases: TGTGCCAGCAGCCAGGCCCAGGGGAGGCCCCAGCATTTT.

The V and J genes are TRBV12-1 and TRBJ2-2; the DNA was not compared with TRBD1, the D call given in the table. TRBV12-1 is recorded as a pseudogene. The CDR3 has 14 residues. CDR3 amino acids: CASSFEQATGELFF. The CDR3 DNA is TGTGCCAGCAGCTTTGAACAGGCCACCGGGGAGCTGTTTTTT.

The genes are TRBV20-1 and TRBJ2-3; 10 bases agree with TRBD2. This CDR3 is built from 11 residues. From germline, CDR1 is DFQATT and CDR2 SNEGSKA (reference sequence). With 6 bases clipped from V and 14 bases from J, the junction kept 8 bases outside the gene matches. CDR3 loop: CSATIAGGVYF. CDR3 bases: TGCAGTGCCACGATAGCGGGGGGCGTGTATTTT.

This sequence joins TRBV2 and TRBJ2-3; perhaps TRBD1 as D (6 bases). CDR1 and CDR2 (germline): SNHLY, FYNNEI. With 5 bases removed from V and 1 base from J, the gap between germline ends came to 13 bases. The CDR3 is 15 residues long. CDR3 DNA: TGTGCCAGCAGTCCACAGGGTTCAGGCACAGATACGCAGTATTTT. This encodes CASSPQGSGTDTQYF.